What follows is one T cell receptor beta chain and its context. The entry originates in a study of blood T cell repertoires in COVID-19. Looking at the study overall: Samples representing acute and convalescent COVID-19 were sourced from the United States, Italy and Spain.

Authors' methods: Estimated nucleated cell counts came from reference gene primer amplification. TCRdb keeps only in-frame clones here, not all; method: immunoSEQ multiplex PCR. V and J calls and clone size are copied from that table; D and trimming were computed from the DNA. In the table there are roughly 100,000 clones, 78% of which are singletons. Trimming removed 5 bases at V and 2 bases at J, with 6 bases between. Germline V lookup: CDR1 MDHEN, CDR2 SYDVKM. The CDR3 consists of 12 residues. The source material was peripheral blood. The TCR sequence derives from a man aged 55-75 years with active or convalescent COVID-19. The genes are TRBV28 and TRBJ1-1; D gene unclear. CDR3 sequence (DNA): TGTGCCAGCAGTCTGACAAACACTGAAGCTTTCTTT. Translating gives CASSLTNTEAFF.